What follows describes a single T cell receptor beta chain. Its antigen is still unknown. With 60 Vbeta and 13 Jbeta primers, the PCR was carried out. This table comes from immunoSEQ multiplex PCR, and its TCRdb copy is limited to in-frame clones, with some not included. This table has about 180,000 clones, 75% to 85% appearing once. The data originate from a study of cytomegalovirus exposure and HLA in healthy donors. The wider study: Drawn from HLA-typed donors, 80 million to 100 million unique TCRs were held in an early data release. Study-wide results and caveats: By HLA locus, TCR association rates varied in a later analysis, with DRB1 showing the most and HLA-C the fewest.

Germline V gives CDR1 SEHNR, CDR2 FQNEAQ (reference sequence). This CDR3 is 16 amino acids long. The junction had 3 bases not matched to a gene; V was cut back by 0 bases and J by 1 base. This TCR was sampled from a man aged 30 to 45 in good health and CMV-seropositive. Material: PBMCs. This chain links TRBV7-9 with TRBJ1-1, with 9 nucleotides matching TRBD1. The CDR3 sequence: CASSLAEDRGNTEAFF. CDR3 in DNA: TGTGCCAGCAGCTTAGCGGAGGACAGGGGGAACACTGAAGCTTTCTTT. The variable domain in full, with the rest retrieved from reference TRBV7-9 and TRBJ1-1, is DTGVSQNPRHKITKRGQNVTFRCDPISEHNRLYWYRQTLGQGPEFLTYFQNEAQLEKSRLLSDRFSAERPKGSFSTLEIQRTEQGDSAMYLCASSLAEDRGNTEAFFGQGTRLTVV.